This T cell receptor beta chain emerged from a study of cytomegalovirus exposure and HLA in healthy donors. About the research overall: There were about 85 million unique TCRs (from HLA-typed donors) in an early data release. Assignment to the Caucasian-associated ancestry cluster applied to approximately 80% of the 300 to 500 genotyped donors.

As to this clone: What it binds is not known.

Study-level findings and limits: The authors enumerated around 150 TCR beta chains as linked to cytomegalovirus. Sequencing depth roughly uniform across donors was assumed in presence/absence analyses.

Use of 60 Vbeta and 13 Jbeta primers characterized the PCR. Produced via immunoSEQ multiplex PCR; TCRdb's table is partial and in-frame only. Of 150,000 to 200,000 clones listed, approximately 71% are singletons. The sequence was obtained from a girl aged 10-17 years in good health and CMV-seronegative. Sequencing input: PBMCs.

In DNA, the CDR3 is TGCGCCAGCAGCTTGGGAACAGGAGGGATTCAGCCCCAGCATTTT. This codes for CASSLGTGGIQPQHF. The genes are TRBV5-1 and TRBJ1-5, with TRBD1 as a possible D gene (5 bases). In germline, CDR1 is SGHRS, CDR2 YFSETQ. The CDR3 sequence is 15 residues long. V was clipped by 0 bases and J by 6 bases, with 13 bases between them.